The clone carrying this T cell receptor beta chain was detected only a few times. The antigen is unknown. The data originate from a study of chemoradiotherapy in HPV16-positive cancers. As for the study in general: Candidate HPV-specific T-cell clones and common TCR motifs came from functional assays in two HPV16-positive patients. Broader study findings: Candidate HPV-specific clones and E7-related TCR motifs grew in tumor during treatment.

Samples were taken several times over chemoradiotherapy. This CDR3 region has 14 residues. The ends were cut back, 4 bases at V and 0 bases at J, with 7 bases in the middle. Germline CDR1 is MNHNS and CDR2 is SASEGT. Some clones are missing from TCRdb's copy, which holds only in-frame ones; the method was immunoSEQ multiplex PCR. The sample records roughly 12,000 clones, around 87% being singletons. The sample consisted of blood, taken from a patient who underwent chemoradiotherapy. The source of this sequence is a human donor with HPV-associated anogenital cancer. This sequence joins TRBV6-1 and TRBJ1-5; D uncertain. The DNA for the CDR3 is TGTGCCAGCAGTGGGGGTGATAGCAATCAGCCCCAGCATTTT. Translation gives CASSGGDSNQPQHF.